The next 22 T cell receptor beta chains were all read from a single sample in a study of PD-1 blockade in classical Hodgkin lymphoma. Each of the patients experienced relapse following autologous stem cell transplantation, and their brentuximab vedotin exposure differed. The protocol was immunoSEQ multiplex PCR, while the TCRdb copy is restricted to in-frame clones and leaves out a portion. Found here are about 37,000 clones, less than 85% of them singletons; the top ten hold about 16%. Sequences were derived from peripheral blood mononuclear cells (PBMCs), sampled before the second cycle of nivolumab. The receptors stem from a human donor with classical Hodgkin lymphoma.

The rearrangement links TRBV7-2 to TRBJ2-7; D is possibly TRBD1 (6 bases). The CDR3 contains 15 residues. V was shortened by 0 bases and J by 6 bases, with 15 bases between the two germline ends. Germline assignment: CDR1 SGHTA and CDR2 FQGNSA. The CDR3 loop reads CASSLAAGESAEQYF. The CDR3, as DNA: TGTGCCAGCAGCTTAGCGGCAGGGGAAAGTGCCGAGCAGTACTTC. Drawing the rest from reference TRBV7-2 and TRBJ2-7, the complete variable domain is GAGVSQSPSNKVTEKGKDVELRCDPISGHTALYWYRQSLGQGLEFLIYFQGNSAPDKSGLPSDRFSAERTGGSVSTLTIQRTQQEDSAVYLCASSLAAGESAEQYFGPGTRLTVT.

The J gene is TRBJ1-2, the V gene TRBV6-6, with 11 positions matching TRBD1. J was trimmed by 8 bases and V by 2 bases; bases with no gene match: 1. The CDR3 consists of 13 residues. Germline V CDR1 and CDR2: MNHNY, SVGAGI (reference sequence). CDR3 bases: TGTGCCAGCAGTTACGGGACAGGGGGAGGCTACACCTTC. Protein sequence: CASSYGTGGGYTF.

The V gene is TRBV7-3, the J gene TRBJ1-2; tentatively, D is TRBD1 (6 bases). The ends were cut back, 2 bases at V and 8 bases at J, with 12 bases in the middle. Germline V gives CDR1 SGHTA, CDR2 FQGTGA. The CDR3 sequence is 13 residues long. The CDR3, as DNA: TGTGCCAGCAGCTTAGGGCAGGGGCGGGGCTACACCTTC. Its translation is CASSLGQGRGYTF. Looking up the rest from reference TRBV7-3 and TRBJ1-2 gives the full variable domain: GAGVSQTPSNKVTEKGKYVELRCDPISGHTALYWYRQSLGQGPEFLIYFQGTGAADDSGLPNDRFFAVRPEGSVSTLKIQRTERGDSAVYLCASSLGQGRGYTFGSGTRLTVV.

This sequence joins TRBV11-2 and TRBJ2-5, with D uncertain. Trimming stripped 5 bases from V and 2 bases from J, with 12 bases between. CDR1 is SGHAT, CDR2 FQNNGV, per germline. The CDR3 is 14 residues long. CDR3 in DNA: TGTGCCAGCAGCCCCATTCTTGAACAAGAGACCCAGTACTTC. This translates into CASSPILEQETQYF.

This chain's CDR3 is CASKPGTEEYF. In DNA form, the CDR3 reads TGTGCCAGCAAACCAGGGACAGAGGAGTACTTC. This chain joins TRBV21-1 and TRBJ2-5; the listed D gene, TRBD1, was not tested against the DNA. TRBV21-1 is a recognized pseudogene. The CDR3 length is 11 residues.

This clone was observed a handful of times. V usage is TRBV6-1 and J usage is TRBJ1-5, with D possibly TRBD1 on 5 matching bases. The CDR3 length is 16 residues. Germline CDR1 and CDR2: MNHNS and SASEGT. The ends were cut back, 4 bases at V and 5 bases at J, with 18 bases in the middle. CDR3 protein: CASSAPGLRMDQPQHF. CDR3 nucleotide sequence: TGTGCCAGCAGTGCCCCGGGACTTAGAATGGATCAGCCCCAGCATTTT.

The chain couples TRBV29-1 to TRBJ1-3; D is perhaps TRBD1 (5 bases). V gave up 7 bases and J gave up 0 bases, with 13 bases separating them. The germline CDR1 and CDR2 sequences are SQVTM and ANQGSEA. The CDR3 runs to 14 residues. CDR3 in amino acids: CSAARQSSGNTIYF. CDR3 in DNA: TGCAGCGCTGCCCGACAGAGCTCTGGAAACACCATATATTTT. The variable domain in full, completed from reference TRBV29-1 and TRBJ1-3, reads SAVISQKPSRDICQRGTSLTIQCQVDSQVTMMFWYRQQPGQSLTLIATANQGSEATYESGFVIDKFPISRPNLTFSTLTVSNMSPEDSSIYLCSAARQSSGNTIYFGEGSWLTVV.

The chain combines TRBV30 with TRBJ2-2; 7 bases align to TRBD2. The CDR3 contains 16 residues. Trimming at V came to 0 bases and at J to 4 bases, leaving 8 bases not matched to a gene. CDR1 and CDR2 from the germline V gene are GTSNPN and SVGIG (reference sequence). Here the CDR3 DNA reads TGTGCCTGGAGTGTAGGGCGGGGGTTCGTCACCGGGGAGCTGTTTTTT. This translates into CAWSVGRGFVTGELFF.

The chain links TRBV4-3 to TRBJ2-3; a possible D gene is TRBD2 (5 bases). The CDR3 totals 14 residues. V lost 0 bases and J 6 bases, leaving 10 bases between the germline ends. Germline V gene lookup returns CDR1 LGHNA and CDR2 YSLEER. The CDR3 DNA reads TGCGCCAGCAGCCAAGATTGGCTAGCTGATACGCAGTATTTT. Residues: CASSQDWLADTQYF.

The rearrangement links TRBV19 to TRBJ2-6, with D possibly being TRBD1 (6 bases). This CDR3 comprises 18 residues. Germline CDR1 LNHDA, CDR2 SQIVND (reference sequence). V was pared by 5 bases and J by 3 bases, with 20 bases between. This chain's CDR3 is CASSGDRSGLSGANVLTF. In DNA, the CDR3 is TGTGCCAGTAGTGGCGACAGGTCAGGTTTAAGTGGGGCCAACGTCCTGACTTTC.

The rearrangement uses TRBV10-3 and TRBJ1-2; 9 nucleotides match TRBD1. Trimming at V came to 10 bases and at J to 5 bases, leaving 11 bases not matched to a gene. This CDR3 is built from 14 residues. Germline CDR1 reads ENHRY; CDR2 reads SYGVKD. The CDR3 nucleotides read TGTGCCACCAAACCCCGGGACAGGGATTATGGCTACACCTTC. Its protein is CATKPRDRDYGYTF.

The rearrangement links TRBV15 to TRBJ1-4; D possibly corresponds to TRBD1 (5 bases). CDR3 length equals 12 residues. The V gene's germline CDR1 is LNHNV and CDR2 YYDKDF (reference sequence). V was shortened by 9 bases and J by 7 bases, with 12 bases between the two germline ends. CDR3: CATAGGSEKLFF. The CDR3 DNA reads TGTGCCACGGCGGGGGGGAGTGAAAAACTGTTTTTT.

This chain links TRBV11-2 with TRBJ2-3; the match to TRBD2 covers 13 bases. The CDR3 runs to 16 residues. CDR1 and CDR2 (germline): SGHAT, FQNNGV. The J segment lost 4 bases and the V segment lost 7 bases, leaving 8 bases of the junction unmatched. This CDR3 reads CASIGTSGDSSDTQYF. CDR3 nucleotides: TGTGCCAGCATCGGGACTAGCGGGGACAGCTCAGATACGCAGTATTTT. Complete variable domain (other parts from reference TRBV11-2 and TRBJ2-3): EAGVAQSPRYKIIEKRQSVAFWCNPISGHATLYWYQQILGQGPKLLIQFQNNGVVDDSQLPKDRFSAERLKGVDSTLKIQPAKLEDSAVYLCASIGTSGDSSDTQYFGPGTRLTVL.

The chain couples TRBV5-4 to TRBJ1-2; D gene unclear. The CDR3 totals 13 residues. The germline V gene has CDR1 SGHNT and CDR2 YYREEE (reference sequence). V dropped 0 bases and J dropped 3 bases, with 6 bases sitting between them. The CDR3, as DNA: TGTGCCAGCAGCTTGGAAAGGTACTATGGCTACACCTTC. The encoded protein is CASSLERYYGYTF.

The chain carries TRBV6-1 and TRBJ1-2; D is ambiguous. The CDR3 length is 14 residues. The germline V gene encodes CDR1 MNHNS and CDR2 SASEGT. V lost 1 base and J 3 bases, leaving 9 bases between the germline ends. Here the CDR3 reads CASSEGQDYYGYTF. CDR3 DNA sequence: TGTGCCAGCAGTGAAGGGCAGGATTACTATGGCTACACCTTC.

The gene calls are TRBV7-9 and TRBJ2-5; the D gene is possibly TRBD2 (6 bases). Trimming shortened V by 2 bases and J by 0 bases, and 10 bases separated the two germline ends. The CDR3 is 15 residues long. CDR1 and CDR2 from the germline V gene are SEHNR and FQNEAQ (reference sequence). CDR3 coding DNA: TGTGCCAGCAGCTTACGAAGCGGGTACCAAGAGACCCAGTACTTC. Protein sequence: CASSLRSGYQETQYF.

CDR3 DNA: TGTGCCAGCAGCTTGGGGCAGGGTCAGAGGGATGAGCAGTTCTTC. Translating it yields CASSLGQGQRDEQFF. The chain has TRBV5-6 and TRBJ2-1; the D call may be TRBD1 or TRBD2 (5 bases each). The CDR3 has 15 residues. Germline V gene lookup returns CDR1 SGHDT and CDR2 YYEEEE. Trimming took 0 bases from V and 8 from J, leaving 15 bases between them.

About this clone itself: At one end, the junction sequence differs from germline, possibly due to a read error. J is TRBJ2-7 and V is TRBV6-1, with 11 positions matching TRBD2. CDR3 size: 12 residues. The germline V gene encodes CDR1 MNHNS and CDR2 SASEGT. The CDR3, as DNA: TGTGCCAGCAGTGAGGCGGCGGGACTAGCGGACTTC. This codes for CASSEAAGLADF.

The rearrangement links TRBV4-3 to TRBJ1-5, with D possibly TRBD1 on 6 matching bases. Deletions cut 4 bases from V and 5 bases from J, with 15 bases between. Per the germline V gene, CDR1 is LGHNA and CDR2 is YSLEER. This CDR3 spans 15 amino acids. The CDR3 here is CASSLWQGHDQPQHF. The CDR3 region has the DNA TGCGCCAGCAGCCTTTGGCAGGGGCATGATCAGCCCCAGCATTTT.

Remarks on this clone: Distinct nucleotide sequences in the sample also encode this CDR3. The CDR3 DNA is TGCGCCAGCAGCTTGCTGGGGGCCGGGGAAAAACTGTTTTTT. Amino acids: CASSLLGAGEKLFF. The V call is TRBV5-1, the J call TRBJ1-4, with D possibly TRBD1 on 6 matching bases. The CDR3 extends over 14 amino acids. The germline V gene has CDR1 SGHRS and CDR2 YFSETQ. Trimming left V 1 base short and J 8 bases short, with 12 bases between. Complete variable domain (other parts from reference TRBV5-1 and TRBJ1-4): KAGVTQTPRYLIKTRGQQVTLSCSPISGHRSVSWYQQTPGQGLQFLFEYFSETQRNKGNFPGRFSGRQFSNSRSEMNVSTLELGDSALYLCASSLLGAGEKLFFGSGTQLSVL.

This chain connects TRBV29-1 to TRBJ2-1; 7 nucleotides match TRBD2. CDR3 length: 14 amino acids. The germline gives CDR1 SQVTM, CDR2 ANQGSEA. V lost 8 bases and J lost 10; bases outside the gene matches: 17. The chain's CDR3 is CSSAGRLAHQEQFF. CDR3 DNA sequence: TGCAGCTCCGCCGGAAGACTAGCCCATCAAGAGCAGTTCTTC.

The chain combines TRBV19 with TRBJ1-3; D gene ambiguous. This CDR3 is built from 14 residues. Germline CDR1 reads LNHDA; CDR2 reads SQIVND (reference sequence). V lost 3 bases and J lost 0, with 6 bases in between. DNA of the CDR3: TGTGCCAGTAGTATTACCATCTCTGGAAACACCATATATTTT. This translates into CASSITISGNTIYF.